This paragraph reports one T cell receptor beta chain. Antigen specificity is unknown. Treatment noted: 15 to 20 received Ad26.COV2.S at low or high dose, single or two shots; about five received placebo; per-sample allocation not given. Specimens were obtained on day 63 following the first vaccine or placebo injection. In Boston, an adult donor aged 18-55 years took part. The data stem from a study of Ad26.COV2.S vaccination and SARS-CoV-2 variants. Study details: Administration of Ad26.COV2.S was intramuscular, either once or twice 56 days apart. Whole-study findings and limits: Non-spike TCR breadth was similar in vaccine and placebo recipients. Responses of spike-specific T cells (both CD8+ and CD4+) reportedly showed substantial breadth after vaccination.

Sequencing was performed with immunoSEQ multiplex PCR; in TCRdb, only in-frame clones are kept and a portion is missing. The repertoire consists of about 350,000 clones, with around nine tenths occurring once and the leading ten covering approximately 11%. CDR3 size: 16 residues. Trimming took off 1 base at V and 10 bases at J, with 19 bases between the two ends. CDR1 is MGHRA, CDR2 YSYEKL, per germline. The sequences come from peripheral blood, collected in a trial of Ad26.COV2.S vaccine versus placebo. The chain couples TRBV4-1 to TRBJ1-4; TRBD1 is a possible D gene (5 bases). The sequence was obtained from a person between 18 and 65 years old who received the Ad26.COV2.S COVID-19 vaccine or a placebo. Here the CDR3 reads CASSQGPSGVQGKLFF. The DNA for the CDR3 is TGCGCCAGCAGCCAAGGACCTAGCGGCGTCCAGGGAAAACTGTTTTTT.